Here is one T cell receptor beta chain with its context. Which antigen it targets is not known. Base qualities are missing; no much larger clone stands one base away. TCRbeta CDR3 regions were amplified from genomic DNA using the immunoSEQ Assay, a bias-controlled multiplex PCR. In the source study's methods: Within the assay, amplification of reference gene primers was used to estimate how many nucleated cells each sample contained. Sequence reads were collapsed and filtered to measure the absolute abundance of every unique TCRbeta CDR3 rearrangement. For each sample, productive Simpson clonality was calculated as the square root of Simpson's diversity index over productive rearrangements. TCRdb re-hosts the immuneACCESS table, in-frame sequences only. Its copies lack some clones; in the studies checked, an unresolved V gene accounts for under half of them, and the cause for the rest is not known. For V, J and clone size, that table is used; D and trimming come from the DNA. The sample profile shows roughly 88,000 clones; approximately 78% of them were found once. The leading ten clones occupy about 14% of the sample.

The collaborating institutions used their own protocols to collect whole blood in K2EDTA tubes. For TCRbeta analysis, collaborators shipped samples in one of three forms: frozen whole blood, isolated PBMCs, or DNA extracted from either of those sample types. This entry comes from a study of blood T cell repertoires in COVID-19 (TCRdb year 2020). At the level of the whole study: Collaborator samples came from the United States, Italy and Spain and covered acute and convalescent phases of COVID-19. The prospective study material was composed of cDNA or gDNA derived from T cells, B-cell-depleted T cells, or PBMCs. Deeply sampled blood TCRbeta repertoires from subjects exposed to, actively infected with, or recovered from COVID-19 were included in the dataset. The repertoires were released in a freely available public database intended as a resource for research on the immune response to SARS-CoV-2. Samples were obtained from the ongoing ImmuneRACE study (first 160 participants) and from over 1,000 subjects provided by 6 global collaborators. The sample metadata nearly always contained a de-identified subject ID, COVID-19 status, age in years and sex. Where HLA class I and class II types were available, the types were taken from metadata supplied by the sample provider, not from assay-based typing. Results the study describes overall, beyond this receptor: Clinical and demographic metadata were provided uncurated, with the amount varying by source and participant.

CDR1 and CDR2 (WNHNN, SYGVQD) derive from the germline V gene (reference sequence). Relative to germline, V is 2 bases shorter and J is 1 base shorter, with 14 bases between their ends. Including the terminal cysteine and phenylalanine, the CDR3 comprises 17 residues. Left in the record is the CDR3 DNA by itself, 51 bases read in frame from the first base. In this chain, TRBV10-1 is recombined with TRBJ2-2; TRBD2 might be the D gene, on 6 matching bases. The receptor was isolated from a woman of 80 years or more with acute or convalescent COVID-19. Sequencing input: peripheral blood. For the CDR3, the sequence is CASSETSLALNTGELFF. The nucleotide sequence is TGCGCCAGCAGTGAGACGAGTCTAGCGTTGAACACCGGGGAGCTGTTTTTT.